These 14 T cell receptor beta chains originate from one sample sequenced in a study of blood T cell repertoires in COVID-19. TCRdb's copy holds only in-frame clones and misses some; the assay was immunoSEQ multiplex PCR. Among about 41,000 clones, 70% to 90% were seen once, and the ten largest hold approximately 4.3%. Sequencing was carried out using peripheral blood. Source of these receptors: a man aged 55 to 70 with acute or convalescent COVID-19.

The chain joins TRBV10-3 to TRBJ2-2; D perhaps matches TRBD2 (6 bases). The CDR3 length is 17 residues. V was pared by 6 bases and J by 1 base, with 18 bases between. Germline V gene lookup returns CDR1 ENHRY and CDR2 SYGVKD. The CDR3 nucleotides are TGTGCCATCAGGGGAGAGAGGCGGGAAAAGAACACCGGGGAGCTGTTTTTT. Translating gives CAIRGERREKNTGELFF.

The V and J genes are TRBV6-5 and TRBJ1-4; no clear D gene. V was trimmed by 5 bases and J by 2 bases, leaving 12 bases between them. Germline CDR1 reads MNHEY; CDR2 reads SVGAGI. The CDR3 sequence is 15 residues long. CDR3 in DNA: TGTGCCAGCAGTCCTTACCAGAATACTAATGAAAAACTGTTTTTT. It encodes CASSPYQNTNEKLFF.

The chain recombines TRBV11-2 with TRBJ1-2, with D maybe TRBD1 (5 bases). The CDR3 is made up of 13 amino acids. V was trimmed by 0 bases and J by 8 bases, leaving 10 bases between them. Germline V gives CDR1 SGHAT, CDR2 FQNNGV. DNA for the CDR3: TGTGCCAGCAGCTTAGAGGGAGGGGTCGGCTACACCTTC. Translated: CASSLEGGVGYTF.

The CDR3 loop is CAIHPDSPHTDTQYF. DNA for the CDR3: TGTGCCATCCACCCGGACTCCCCCCACACAGATACGCAGTATTTT. The rearrangement joins TRBV2 to TRBJ2-3, with TRBD2 as a possible D gene (5 bases). The CDR3 length is 15 residues. V was clipped by 10 bases and J by 2 bases, with 19 bases between them. The germline V gene encodes CDR1 SNHLY and CDR2 FYNNEI.

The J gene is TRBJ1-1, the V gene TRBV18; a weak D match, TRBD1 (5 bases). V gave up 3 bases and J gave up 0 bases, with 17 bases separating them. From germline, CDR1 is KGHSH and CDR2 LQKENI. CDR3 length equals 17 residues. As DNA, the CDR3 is TGTGCCAGCTCACCTAGGAGTTTTCAGGGCCTGAACACTGAAGCTTTCTTT. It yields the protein CASSPRSFQGLNTEAFF.

The CDR3: CASIDETNYNEQFF. The CDR3, as DNA: TGTGCCTCTATAGACGAGACAAACTACAATGAGCAGTTCTTC. This rearrangement joins TRBV2 to TRBJ2-1; D call uncertain. The CDR3 has 14 residues. V was trimmed by 11 bases and J by 3 bases, leaving 17 bases between them. Per the germline V gene, CDR1 is SNHLY and CDR2 is FYNNEI.

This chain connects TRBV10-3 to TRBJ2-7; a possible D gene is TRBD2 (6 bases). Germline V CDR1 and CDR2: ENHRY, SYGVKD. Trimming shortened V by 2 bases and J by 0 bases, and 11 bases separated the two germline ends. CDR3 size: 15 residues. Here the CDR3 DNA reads TGTGCCATCAGTGAGGGGACTCGGAGCTCCTACGAGCAGTACTTC. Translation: CAISEGTRSSYEQYF.

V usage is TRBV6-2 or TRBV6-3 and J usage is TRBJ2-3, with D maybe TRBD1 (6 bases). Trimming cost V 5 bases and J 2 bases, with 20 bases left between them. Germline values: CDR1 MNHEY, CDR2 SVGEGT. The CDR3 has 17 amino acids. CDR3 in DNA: TGTGCCAGCAGTGGGACACCTGGGACATCGTTCACAGATACGCAGTATTTT. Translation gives CASSGTPGTSFTDTQYF.

CDR3 sequence reads: CASSRTGPGNTIYF. The CDR3 nucleotides read TGTGCCAGCAGCCGAACAGGGCCCGGAAACACCATATATTTT. V and J are TRBV5-6 and TRBJ1-3; the D gene is possibly TRBD1 (6 bases). This CDR3 region has 14 residues. Germline V gene lookup returns CDR1 SGHDT and CDR2 YYEEEE. V gave up 4 bases and J gave up 4 bases, with 12 bases separating them.

The CDR3, as DNA: TGTGCCAGCAGTCCAATCAGCCCCGGGGGAAAACTGTTTTTT. Its protein is CASSPISPGGKLFF. The V call is TRBV7-2, the J call TRBJ1-4, with D tentatively TRBD1 (5 bases). V dropped 6 bases and J dropped 10 bases, with 18 bases sitting between them. The V gene's germline CDR1 is SGHTA and CDR2 FQGNSA. The CDR3 length is 14 residues.

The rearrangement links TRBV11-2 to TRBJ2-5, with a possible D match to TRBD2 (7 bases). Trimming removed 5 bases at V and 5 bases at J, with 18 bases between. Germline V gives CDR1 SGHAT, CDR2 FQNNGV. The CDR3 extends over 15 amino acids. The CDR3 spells CASSRGAGRGETQYF. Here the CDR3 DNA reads TGTGCCAGCAGCCGAGGGGCAGGGAGGGGGGAGACCCAGTACTTC.

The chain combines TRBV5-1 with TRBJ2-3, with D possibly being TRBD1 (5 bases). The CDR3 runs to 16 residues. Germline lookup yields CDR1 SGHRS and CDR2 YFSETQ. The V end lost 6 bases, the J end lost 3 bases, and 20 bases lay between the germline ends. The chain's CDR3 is CASTTARGPGTDTQYF. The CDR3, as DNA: TGCGCCAGCACCACGGCAAGGGGCCCTGGGACAGATACGCAGTATTTT.

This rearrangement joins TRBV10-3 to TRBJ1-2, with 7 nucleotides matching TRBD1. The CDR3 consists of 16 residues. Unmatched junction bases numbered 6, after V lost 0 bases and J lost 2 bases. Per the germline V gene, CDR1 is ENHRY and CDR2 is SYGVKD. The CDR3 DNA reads TGTGCCATCAGTGAGTCTCGGACAGGAAAAAACTATGGCTACACCTTC. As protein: CAISESRTGKNYGYTF.

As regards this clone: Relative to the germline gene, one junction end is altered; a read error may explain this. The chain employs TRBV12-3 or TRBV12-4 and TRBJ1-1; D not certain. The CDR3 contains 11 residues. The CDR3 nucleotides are TGTGCCAGCAGCCTTAACAGTGAAGCTTTCTTT. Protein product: CASSLNSEAFF.